This T cell receptor (beta chain) was sequenced in a study of blood T cell repertoires in COVID-19. The CDR3 consists of 16 residues. CDR1 and CDR2 (germline): KGHSH, LQKENI. V lost 1 base and J lost 2; bases outside the gene matches: 4. Measured with immunoSEQ multiplex PCR; TCRdb has only the in-frame clones, and not every one. This sample has tens of thousands of clones, with around 87% found just once. The sample consisted of peripheral blood. The rearrangement uses TRBV18 and TRBJ1-2; 10 bases fit TRBD1. The sequence derives from a human donor with acute or convalescent COVID-19. The donor label of this sample is uncertain. The CDR3 nucleotides are TGTGCCAGCTCACCACGGGACAGGGGAGTCAACTATGGCTACACCTTC. This encodes CASSPRDRGVNYGYTF.